The present TCR beta chain was sequenced within a study of T cell repertoires in cytomegalovirus infection. One entry per CDR3 protein, called by TCRdb with MiXCR from the reads. The sample includes 900,000 to 950,000 distinct CDR3 sequences, 25% to 40% of them seen just once. This CDR3 region has 18 residues. Per germline, CDR1 KGHDR and CDR2 SFDVKD. The V gene lost 3 bases and the J gene lost 1 base, with 18 bases spanning the gap. Note on this clonotype: Its antigen is currently unknown.

The sample in question was cultured CD8+ T cells from PBMCs, obtained from culture after CMV antigen stimulation. The TCR sequence derives from a human donor in good health (CMV status not recorded). Some clones in this sample may be carry-over from other donors' samples. The rearrangement links TRBV24-1 to TRBJ2-1, with D possibly TRBD1 on 6 matching bases. CDR3 DNA sequence: TGTGCCACCAGTGATGTCCGGGACACAGGGCAGTCCTACAATGAGCAGTTCTTC. Its translation is CATSDVRDTGQSYNEQFF.